This entry lists 13 T cell receptor beta chains sequenced from one sample in a study of T-cell memory formation after mild COVID-19 (dated by TCRdb to 2020 to 2022). The library was made by 5' RACE. The sequencing machine was an Illumina NovaSeq 6000. TCRdb passed the public sequencing reads through fastp at Q25 and MiXCR, retaining productive beta sequences. Each CDR3 protein gets just one entry, which takes the most common genes and DNA from the rows behind it. This sample holds hundreds of thousands of distinct CDR3 sequences; around 28% were observed only once. Clones ranked in the top ten supply approximately 13% of the sample. The sequencing input was PBMCs or a T cell subset sorted from them (not recorded which). The receptors were sampled from an adult woman who had mild COVID-19 (a few samples of this study predate the infection). The sample titles of this study are shuffled in the database, so cell type and time point are left out; the donor was told from shared clones.

This clonotype was counted a few times. This chain joins TRBV3-1 and TRBJ2-1; D is ambiguous. Trimming took off 2 bases at V and 7 bases at J, with 3 bases between the two ends. Germline V gene data show CDR1 as LGHDT and CDR2 as YNNKEL (reference sequence). The CDR3 covers 11 residues. The CDR3 sequence is CASSQLNEQFF. CDR3 DNA: TGTGCCAGCAGCCAACTGAATGAGCAGTTCTTC.

This clonotype occurred many times. This chain uses TRBV20-1 with TRBJ2-1; 8 nucleotides align to TRBD2. The CDR3 has 14 amino acids. The germline gives CDR1 DFQATT, CDR2 SNEGSKA (reference sequence). The CDR3 coding sequence is TGCAGCACGGACGGGAGGGCCAACAACAATGAGCAGTTCTTC. As protein: CSTDGRANNNEQFF.

This clonotype has a handful of counts. V and J are TRBV20-1 and TRBJ2-7; D remains unclear. The germline V and J ends were trimmed by 3 bases and 2 bases, with 11 bases remaining between them. Per germline, CDR1 DFQATT and CDR2 SNEGSKA (reference sequence). This CDR3 region has 13 residues. This CDR3 is CSASHSGTYEQYF. Written as DNA, the CDR3 is TGCAGTGCTAGCCACTCGGGCACCTACGAGCAGTACTTC.

The table lists this clonotype with many counts. The rearrangement links TRBV7-3 to TRBJ2-3; 7 positions match TRBD1. The CDR3 loop spans 14 amino acids. With 5 bases clipped from V and 3 bases from J, the junction kept 5 bases outside the gene matches. The germline gives CDR1 SGHTA, CDR2 FQGTGA. CDR3 coding DNA: TGTGCCAGCAGCGGGGACAGTCAAACAGATACGCAGTATTTT. This encodes CASSGDSQTDTQYF.

The chain uses TRBV5-8 and TRBJ2-1; the D gene is possibly TRBD2 (7 bases). Per germline, CDR1 SGHTS and CDR2 YDEGEE. The CDR3 extends over 14 amino acids. V was trimmed by 2 bases and J by 9 bases, leaving 15 bases between them. In DNA form, the CDR3 reads TGTGCCAGCAGCTTCCCTGGGGGGGCTAGTGAGCAGTTCTTC. Protein: CASSFPGGASEQFF.

This clonotype was seen a few times. DNA of the CDR3: TGTGCCAGCAGCGTAATGCCGACTAGCACAGATACGCAGTATTTT. Translating gives CASSVMPTSTDTQYF. This rearrangement joins TRBV9 to TRBJ2-3; D gene unclear. This CDR3 contains 15 residues. Per the germline V gene, CDR1 is SGDLS and CDR2 is YYNGEE. Trimming took off 1 base at V and 0 bases at J, with 9 bases between the two ends. The full variable domain, completed using reference TRBV9 and TRBJ2-3, is DSGVTQTPKHLITATGQRVTLRCSPRSGDLSVYWYQQSLDQGLQFLIQYYNGEERAKGNILERFSAQQFPDLHSELNLSSLELGDSALYFCASSVMPTSTDTQYFGPGTRLTVL.

This chain connects TRBV4-1 to TRBJ1-2, with 9 bases lining up with TRBD1. Unmatched junction bases numbered 1, after V lost 4 bases and J lost 7 bases. Germline loops: CDR1 MGHRA, CDR2 YSYEKL. CDR3 length equals 12 residues. The CDR3 sequence: CASSRTGVGYTF. The CDR3 DNA follows: TGCGCCAGCAGCCGGACAGGGGTTGGCTACACCTTC.

This clonotype occurred a few times. V and J are TRBV19 and TRBJ2-4; D may match TRBD1 or TRBD2 (7 bases each). Germline V gives CDR1 LNHDA, CDR2 SQIVND (reference sequence). The CDR3 length is 18 residues. V lost 0 bases, J lost 3 bases, and 18 bases lay in between. CDR3 protein: CASSIDRRGGTDKNIQYF. The CDR3 bases are TGTGCCAGTAGTATAGATCGCCGGGGAGGGACAGACAAAAACATTCAGTACTTC.

This clonotype occurred many times. The V call is TRBV2, the J call TRBJ1-6; D is undetermined. Trimming removed 5 bases at V and 7 bases at J, with 9 bases between. CDR1 is SNHLY, CDR2 FYNNEI, per germline. The CDR3 sequence is 13 residues long. The CDR3 region has the DNA TGTGCCAGCAGTACGCAATGGAATTCACCCCTCCACTTT. Its protein product is CASSTQWNSPLHF.

This clonotype has more than one count but fewer than ten. This chain uses TRBV10-3 with TRBJ2-1; D might be TRBD2 (5 bases). Looked up from germline, CDR1 is ENHRY and CDR2 is SYGVKD. The CDR3 spans 16 residues. V lost 8 bases, J lost 0 bases, and 17 bases lay in between. The CDR3 loop is CAIGGFRRSSYNEQFF. The CDR3 region has the DNA TGTGCCATCGGAGGTTTTCGGCGTAGCTCCTACAATGAGCAGTTCTTC.

This chain connects TRBV11-2 to TRBJ2-1; D may be TRBD1 (6 bases). The CDR3 sequence is 13 residues long. Germline CDR1 and CDR2: SGHAT and FQNNGV. The V and J ends lost 2 bases and 8 bases respectively, with 10 bases between them. Here the CDR3 reads CASSLYREDEQFF. DNA of the CDR3: TGTGCCAGCAGCTTATACAGGGAAGATGAGCAGTTCTTC.

The V and J genes are TRBV20-1 and TRBJ1-1; D gene unclear. This CDR3 is built from 13 residues. The germline gives CDR1 DFQATT, CDR2 SNEGSKA (reference sequence). V was clipped by 3 bases and J by 4 bases, with 12 bases between them. The CDR3 sequence: CSARKGSSTEAFF. In DNA form, the CDR3 reads TGCAGTGCTAGGAAAGGGTCGAGCACTGAAGCTTTCTTT.

This clonotype was detected only once. The V and J genes are TRBV25-1 and TRBJ2-2, with D uncertain. This CDR3 has 14 residues. Germline values: CDR1 MGHDK, CDR2 SYGVNS. Trimming pared 3 bases from V and 5 bases from J, leaving 10 bases between. CDR3 in amino acids: CASSDEYGTGELFF. CDR3 bases: TGTGCCAGCAGTGATGAGTATGGGACCGGGGAGCTGTTTTTT.